This T cell receptor (beta chain) was observed in a study of cytomegalovirus exposure and HLA in healthy donors (dated by TCRdb to the late 2010s). Background for the entire study: An earlier analysis of a few hundred of the donors reported about 300 Gb of sequence data and 117 million unique TCR beta sequences obtained from about 170 million T cells. Approximately 300 gigabases of sequencing data and roughly 80 million unique TCR sequences made up an early release that covered nearly 650 HLA-typed donors. The genetic ancestry cluster associated with self-reported Caucasian donors included 80% to 90% of the approximately 400 genotyped donors. The aim of the study was to test whether cataloging public T cell receptors could identify signatures of past pathogen exposure. The T cell repertoires of 700 or so subjects were profiled by immunosequencing and related to cytomegalovirus serostatus. A separate validation cohort of more than 100 different subjects was used in addition to the 666-subject first cohort. To predict cytomegalovirus infection status, the study combined high-throughput TCR immunosequencing, statistical association of individual TCRs with disease status, and machine learning. In a later analysis, previously published TCR beta repertoires from some 640 donors were re-analyzed and high-resolution HLA genotyping was added so that TCR occurrence patterns could be studied. The later analysis used no new phenotypic data to find candidate immune exposures, relying instead on TCR beta sequences and their occurrence across donors. An earlier analysis of some 500 of the donors applied high-throughput TCR beta sequencing to assess whether each TCR beta V gene segment acted as functional or pseudogenic. Donor age, sex, ethnicity and CMV serostatus were compiled alongside the repertoire data. A later genetic analysis took genome-wide SNP genotypes for about 55% of the 666 donors and used that subset as a discovery cohort. Every discovery cohort repertoire had been produced on one sequencing platform. HLA typing included class I and class II loci at four-digit resolution. The number of donors typed differed by locus, with about 629-640 for A, B, C, DRB1 and DQB1, approximately 500 for DQA1, about 610 for DPA1, and some 440 for DPB1. Roughly five DR-DQ haplotypes were handled as single units for association and clustering because linkage in the cohort was strong. On average, about 240,000 unique TCR beta nucleotide sequences were sequenced per donor among some 420 genotyped donors of the cohort, with around 19% of those sequences being non-productive.

Results and caveats for the whole study, not just this receptor: A group of highly shared sequence variants was considered likely to be a technical artifact of the sequencing pipeline. Because counts were too low, 15 to 20 rarely observed V segments, including chromosome 9 orphons, were excluded from the earlier analysis of 587 of the donors. Most TCR sequences were seen in very few donors, while some public TCRs were found in many individuals. Because HLA typing was unavailable for some donors at each locus, only the typed subset was used in association tests. A later genetic analysis reported fewer N-insertions in productive TCRs among donors in an Asian-associated ancestry cluster than the roughly 700-donor mean. In vitro tests confirmed that a few of the cytomegalovirus-associated TCR beta chains recognize cytomegalovirus antigens. The 87-base-pair reads could not distinguish some IMGT-functional V segments, including TRBV6-2 and TRBV6-3, so those segments were excluded. The classifier was reported to diagnose cytomegalovirus status with high specificity and sensitivity in both the original cohort and the validation cohort. In this cohort, only TCR beta chains were sequenced, and detectable features were limited by the absence of alpha or paired-chain data. A later analysis found that HLA-associated TCR beta chains were more clonally expanded and had lower generation probabilities than equally common non-associated chains. Correlated functional status among segregating V segments might be attributable to linkage disequilibrium, but an unknown experimental factor could not be ruled out. A later analysis reported that several top co-occurrence clusters appeared linked to parvovirus B19, influenza, CMV and Epstein-Barr virus. Assigning TCR associations to individual alleles was difficult when HLA alleles, especially DR and DQ, strongly co-occurred. The presence/absence analyses assumed that sequencing depth was roughly uniform across donors, and that assumption may not be true. Immune exposure information for the cohort was limited to CMV serostatus. Most CMV-associated TCR beta chains appeared to be HLA-restricted in a later analysis, and the HLA associations seemed to be driven largely by CMV exposure. The authors suggested that the approach could potentially be extended to other disease states and immunological phenotypes. A total of around 150 TCR beta chains were listed by the study as associated with cytomegalovirus. V-gene and J-gene trimming of TCR beta chains was associated with a missense DCLRE1C variant in a later genetic analysis, and the association was replicated in an independent cohort. A further reported finding was that TCR beta sequences accurately predicted the HLA-A and HLA-B alleles for most subjects in the first cohort. Broadly in line with IMGT annotations, most TCR beta V segments showed up in productive rearrangements about 90% or about 30% of the time in an earlier analysis of under 700 of the donors. In a later analysis, TCR association rates were found to vary across HLA loci, with the most associated TCRs seen for DRB1 alleles and the fewest for HLA-C alleles. In a later analysis, about 17,000 TCR beta sequences were associated with specific HLA alleles at a false discovery rate of 0.05.

The cohort was made up of under 800 healthy bone marrow donors. Cohort members were all nominally healthy when sampled, although unrecorded immune exposures were likely present. The donor was CMV seronegative and was included in the group of 352 seronegative cohort members. A peripheral blood sample was collected from each donor, and TCR beta sequencing was performed on peripheral blood mononuclear cells. The Qiagen DNeasy Blood Extraction Kit was used to extract genomic DNA from the blood cell samples. The library was obtained by the immunoSEQ multiplex PCR assay. For the multiplex PCR, a mixture combining 60 forward primers for TCR Vbeta segments and 13 reverse primers for TCR Jbeta segments was used. The CDR3 region of rearranged TCR beta genes was amplified from genomic DNA with a multiplex PCR assay. The amplified TCR beta libraries were sequenced on the Illumina HiSeq System as 87-base-pair reads. From the authors' description of their analysis: A later analysis tallied around 87 million unique TCR beta chains across the approximately 670 repertoires, and approximately 12 million of those chains were shared by two or more donors. To remove PCR and sequencing errors, raw reads were error-corrected and collapsed into unique sequences using a nearest-neighbor algorithm that merged closely related sequences. V, D and J gene segments were assigned by aligning CDR3 sequences to IMGT reference sequences. For a sequence to be retained, a match of at least six nucleotides to both a V gene segment and a J gene segment was required. Rearrangements were called productive when the CDR3 lacked stop codons and stayed in frame with V and J; all others were non-productive. Following IMGT convention, CDR3 was defined as the stretch from the second conserved V-encoded cysteine to the conserved J-encoded phenylalanine. The earlier analysis of around 640 of the donors excluded sequences that lacked an unambiguous match to a single V gene segment. An earlier analysis of roughly 590 of the donors called V segments functional above 56.7% productive rearrangements and segregating when the between-donor standard deviation exceeded 5%. A statistical classification framework was developed to diagnose cytomegalovirus status using the catalog of TCR beta chain sequences. A later analysis assigned V and J genes by comparing TCR nucleotide sequences with IMGT/GENE-DB human TR gene sequences. In a later analysis, CDR3 sequences and most-parsimonious VDJ recombination scenarios were assigned using the TCRdist pipeline. In a later analysis, each TCR beta chain was defined by its CDR3 amino acid sequence together with its V-gene family, and reads lacking a unique V-gene family were excluded. A later analysis removed 600 or so highly shared, low-generation-probability nucleotide sequences to deal with suspected cross-contamination and a sequencing artifact. In a later analysis, a clonal expansion index for each public chain was calculated from normalized within-repertoire ranks of inferred template counts. In a later analysis, generation probabilities were computed using a VDJ recombination model fitted to out-of-frame rearrangements, and the results were checked against IGoR. In a later analysis, TCR-TCR, TCR-HLA and TCR-CMV co-occurrence was scored with hypergeometric tests, and a repertoire-size bias correction was applied to TCR pairs. False discovery rates were estimated in a later analysis by permuting HLA or CMV assignments 20 times. In a later analysis, co-occurring TCRs were grouped with DBSCAN, and TCRdist sequence similarity was added when clustering was performed within HLA-allele-positive subsets. Co-occurrence clustering excluded repertoires with fewer than 30,000 or more than 120,000 public chains, plus five with anomalous nucleotide sharing. Not all clones reach the TCRdb copy of this immuneACCESS table, which keeps in-frame sequences only. Checked studies attribute under half of the gap to unresolved V genes and leave the rest unexplained. That table supplies the V and J calls and clone size; D and trimming were determined from the DNA. The sample table shows about 140,000 clones, and about 78% are seen once. The ten largest account for around 3.7% of the sample.

Via the germline V gene, CDR1 is MNHNS and CDR2 SASEGT. The CDR3 numbers 13 residues from cysteine through phenylalanine. Only the CDR3 DNA is retained, 39 bases long and in frame from the first base. After removal of 8 bases from V and 4 bases from J, the junction retains 5 bases not matched to a gene. Points on this clone: The clone's antigen remains unknown. It has no much larger one-base neighbor in the sample; base qualities were not kept.

The sequence came from a man younger than 30 in good health and CMV-seronegative. This sequence uses TRBV6-1 and TRBJ2-1, with 7 bases matching TRBD2. Source material: PBMCs. The DNA sequence follows: TGTGCCAGCCTCATGGGGGGGTACAATGAGCAGTTCTTC. The encoded protein is CASLMGGYNEQFF.